Listed here are 14 T cell receptor beta chains from one sample, sequenced in a study of blood T cell repertoires in COVID-19. Here immunoSEQ multiplex PCR was the method, and the copy in TCRdb shows in-frame clones only, minus some. The sample yields about 100,000 clones, 79% seen once. Sequenced input: peripheral blood. The receptors stem from a woman older than 75 with active or convalescent COVID-19.

This clone appeared many times. V usage is TRBV28 and J usage is TRBJ1-3, with D unclear. This CDR3 comprises 15 residues. Trimming shortened V by 5 bases and J by 1 base, and 12 bases separated the two germline ends. Germline V gives CDR1 MDHEN, CDR2 SYDVKM. The CDR3 nucleotides read TGTGCCAGCAGTCCTGCGGCGGGGTCTGGAAACACCATATATTTT. It specifies CASSPAAGSGNTIYF.

This sequence joins TRBV9 and TRBJ2-1; D call uncertain. Germline CDR1 is SGDLS and CDR2 is YYNGEE. V lost 0 bases to trimming and J lost 7 bases, with 20 bases between them. CDR3 length: 17 residues. The CDR3 protein is CASSVATSTPLENEQFF. The CDR3 DNA follows: TGTGCCAGCAGCGTAGCTACGTCGACCCCCCTGGAGAATGAGCAGTTCTTC. Drawing the rest from reference TRBV9 and TRBJ2-1, the complete variable domain is DSGVTQTPKHLITATGQRVTLRCSPRSGDLSVYWYQQSLDQGLQFLIQYYNGEERAKGNILERFSAQQFPDLHSELNLSSLELGDSALYFCASSVATSTPLENEQFFGPGTRLTVL.

V and J are TRBV4-2 and TRBJ1-4; D unresolved. Germline V gene lookup returns CDR1 LGHNA and CDR2 YNFKEQ. This CDR3 is built from 13 residues. V lost 6 bases, J lost 5 bases, and 10 bases lay in between. The CDR3 DNA sequence: TGTGCCAGCAGACTCCGGGAGAATGAAAAACTGTTTTTT. Its protein product is CASRLRENEKLFF.

The count of this clone is one. J is TRBJ2-2 and V is TRBV4-1, with 10 bases aligning to TRBD2. The CDR3 is 15 amino acids. CDR1 and CDR2 from the germline V gene are MGHRA and YSYEKL. With V trimmed by 4 bases and J by 1 base, 0 bases remained unmatched. CDR3 in DNA: TGCGCCAGCAGCCTAGCGGGAGGGAACACCGGGGAGCTGTTTTTT. Translated: CASSLAGGNTGELFF.

V and J are TRBV6-2 or TRBV6-3 and TRBJ2-7; 10 bases fit TRBD2. Unmatched junction bases numbered 4, after V lost 6 bases and J lost 2 bases. The CDR3 sequence is 14 residues long. Germline CDR1 and CDR2: MNHEY and SVGEGT. The CDR3 protein is CASSASGSTYEQYF. The CDR3 DNA follows: TGTGCCAGCAGCGCTAGCGGGAGCACCTACGAGCAGTACTTC.

J is TRBJ2-5 and V is TRBV6-5; TRBD1 matches 9 bases. Per the germline V gene, CDR1 is MNHEY and CDR2 is SVGAGI. V was pared by 4 bases and J by 5 bases, with 8 bases of the junction left unmatched. The CDR3 spans 15 residues. This chain's CDR3 is CASSFSGTGWETQYF. The CDR3 bases are TGTGCCAGCAGTTTTTCCGGGACAGGGTGGGAGACCCAGTACTTC.

There are a few counts of this clone. The chain couples TRBV28 to TRBJ1-5, with D perhaps TRBD1 (6 bases). This CDR3 comprises 15 residues. CDR1 is MDHEN, CDR2 SYDVKM, per germline. V was cut by 2 bases and J by 3 bases, with 11 bases left in between. The CDR3 region has the DNA TGTGCCAGCAGTTTAAACAGGGCATTCAATCAGCCCCAGCATTTT. Its translation is CASSLNRAFNQPQHF.

The chain links TRBV5-4 to TRBJ2-5; 8 positions match TRBD2. From germline, CDR1 is SGHNT and CDR2 YYREEE (reference sequence). This CDR3 spans 13 amino acids. The ends lost 9 bases at V and 5 bases at J; junction bases unmatched: 9. This CDR3 is CAITGGGQETQYF. The CDR3 DNA reads as TGTGCCATCACGGGGGGGGGCCAGGAGACCCAGTACTTC.

The chain recombines TRBV28 with TRBJ1-2; TRBD1 aligns across 8 bases. CDR3 length: 15 amino acids. The germline V gene encodes CDR1 MDHEN and CDR2 SYDVKM. J gave up 4 bases and V 6 bases, and 10 bases lay outside the gene matches. The CDR3 reads CASSYTQGAAYGYTF. CDR3 nucleotide sequence: TGTGCCAGCAGCTATACCCAGGGGGCCGCCTATGGCTACACCTTC.

This clone was seen more than once but under ten times. The chain recombines TRBV15 with TRBJ2-7; D perhaps matches TRBD2 (6 bases). The CDR3 has 15 amino acids. CDR1 and CDR2 from the germline V gene are LNHNV and YYDKDF (reference sequence). The V and J ends lost 2 bases and 0 bases respectively, with 11 bases between them. The CDR3 DNA is TGTGCCACCAGCAGACCACCGGGAGACTCCTACGAGCAGTACTTC. It specifies CATSRPPGDSYEQYF.

The V and J genes are TRBV10-3 and TRBJ1-2; D is unclear. The ends were cut back, 2 bases at V and 6 bases at J, with 16 bases in the middle. The CDR3 runs 15 residues. Germline loops: CDR1 ENHRY, CDR2 SYGVKD. DNA of the CDR3: TGTGCCATCAGTGAGGGCCTCCCCGCTGAAAATGGCTACACCTTC. Its protein is CAISEGLPAENGYTF.

This chain joins TRBV7-2 and TRBJ2-5; possibly TRBD2 for D (6 bases). Per germline, CDR1 SGHTA and CDR2 FQGNSA. Trimming removed 6 bases at V and 3 bases at J, with 14 bases between. The CDR3 length is 14 residues. The CDR3 region is CASSRDSLEETQYF. CDR3 nucleotides: TGTGCCAGCAGTCGGGACTCCCTCGAAGAGACCCAGTACTTC. Looking up the rest from reference TRBV7-2 and TRBJ2-5 gives the full variable domain: GAGVSQSPSNKVTEKGKDVELRCDPISGHTALYWYRQSLGQGLEFLIYFQGNSAPDKSGLPSDRFSAERTGGSVSTLTIQRTQQEDSAVYLCASSRDSLEETQYFGPGTRLLVL.

The V and J genes are TRBV4-1 and TRBJ2-3, with 9 bases fitting TRBD2. Germline V gene data show CDR1 as MGHRA and CDR2 as YSYEKL. This CDR3 is built from 18 residues. V was pared by 0 bases and J by 1 base, with 8 bases of the junction left unmatched. For the CDR3, the DNA is TGCGCCAGCAGCCAAGACGGAGCGGGAGGAGGCGGCACAGATACGCAGTATTTT. Translated: CASSQDGAGGGGTDTQYF.

This clone was detected a few times. The chain employs TRBV5-6 and TRBJ1-2; D call uncertain. This CDR3 is built from 12 residues. The V and J ends lost 1 base and 4 bases respectively, with 5 bases between them. Germline loops: CDR1 SGHDT, CDR2 YYEEEE. DNA of the CDR3: TGTGCCAGCAGCTTGTCCTTCTATGGCTACACCTTC. This translates into CASSLSFYGYTF.